The T cell receptor (beta chain) described here comes from a study of blood T cell repertoires in COVID-19. Per germline, CDR1 MDHEN and CDR2 SYDVKM. The CDR3 length is 15 residues. Study processing details: Reference gene primer amplification in the assay estimated nucleated cell counts. This table comes from immunoSEQ multiplex PCR, and its TCRdb copy is limited to in-frame clones, with some not included. That table is the source of V, J and clone size, and D and trimming were worked out from the DNA. The repertoire consists of roughly 120,000 clones, with more than 75% occurring once and the leading ten covering 7% to 9%. Regarding this clone: A junction boundary mismatches the germline segment, possibly from a read error.

The sequencing sample was made of peripheral blood. This chain joins TRBV28 and TRBJ2-1; D perhaps matches TRBD1 (6 bases). This sequence was found in a man aged 70 or older with acute or convalescent COVID-19. In nucleotides, the CDR3 is TGTGCCAGCAGTTTATCACAGGGTCTATCCAATGAGCTGTTCTTC. Its translation: CASSLSQGLSNELFF. Combining the CDR3 with reference TRBV28 and TRBJ2-1 gives the whole variable domain DVKVTQSSRYLVKRTGEKVFLECVQDMDHENMFWYRQDPGLGLRLIYFSYDVKMKEKGDIPEGYSVSREKKERFSLILESASTNQTSMYLCASSLSQGLSNELFFGPGTRLTVL.